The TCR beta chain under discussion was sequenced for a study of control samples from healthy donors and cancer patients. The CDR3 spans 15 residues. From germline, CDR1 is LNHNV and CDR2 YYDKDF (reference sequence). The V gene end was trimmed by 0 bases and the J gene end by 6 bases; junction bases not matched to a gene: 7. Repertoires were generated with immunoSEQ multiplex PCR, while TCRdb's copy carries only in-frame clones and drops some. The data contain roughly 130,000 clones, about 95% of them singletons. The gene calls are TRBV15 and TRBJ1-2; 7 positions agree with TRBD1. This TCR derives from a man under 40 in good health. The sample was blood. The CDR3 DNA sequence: TGTGCCACCAGCAGAGATCGGTCGACAGGGAATGGCTACACCTTC. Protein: CATSRDRSTGNGYTF.